The rows below give T cell receptor beta chains drawn from one sample of a study of blood T cell repertoires in COVID-19. The assay was immunoSEQ multiplex PCR, and TCRdb's table has in-frame clones only and misses some. The table shows 80,000 or so clones, with around 81% occurring only once. Sequencing was performed on peripheral blood. Every receptor here comes from a man of 80 years or more with acute or convalescent COVID-19. Both conserved end residues are part of each CDR3. The order of the fields is V gene, clone size, J gene, D gene, CDR3 DNA, CDR3 protein. The D gene is left open where the match is weak. Only part of the rows carry a size: once, few, many, or a class if the clone is expanded.

V: TRBV7-2
size: -
J: TRBJ1-4
D: -
DNA: TGTGCCAGCAGCCGACAGAAGAATGAAAAACTGTTTTTT
CDR3: CASSRQKNEKLFF

V: TRBV28
size: -
J: TRBJ1-2
D: -
DNA: TGTGCCAGCAGTCCTAGGATGACCTATGGCTACACCTTC
CDR3: CASSPRMTYGYTF

V: TRBV27
size: -
J: TRBJ2-1
D: -
DNA: TGTGCCAGTCGCTCGTTAGCGAGAGGCGGCAATGAGCAGTTCTTC
CDR3: CASRSLARGGNEQFF

V: TRBV7-8
size: once
J: TRBJ2-7
D: TRBD2
DNA: TGTGCCAGCAGCTTGGGACTAGCGGGGTCCCCCCAGCAGTACTTC
CDR3: CASSLGLAGSPQQYF

V: TRBV28
size: -
J: TRBJ1-2
D: TRBD1
DNA: TGTGCCACAAGACAGGGAAGTGAGGTTCGGGGCTACACCTTC
CDR3: CATRQGSEVRGYTF

V: TRBV29-1
size: once
J: TRBJ2-1
D: TRBD2
DNA: TGCAGCGTTTCCCGACTAGCGGGAGGGAATGAGCAGTTCTTC
CDR3: CSVSRLAGGNEQFF

V: TRBV20-1
size: -
J: TRBJ1-2
D: TRBD1
DNA: TGCAGTGCTAGTGCTCAGGGGGAAAGGGGTAACTATGGCTACACCTTC
CDR3: CSASAQGERGNYGYTF

V: TRBV5-5
size: once
J: TRBJ2-5
D: -
DNA: TGTGCCAGCAGCCCCCAGAGGGAGGTGTTGGAGACCCAGTACTTC
CDR3: CASSPQREVLETQYF

V: TRBV6-5
size: -
J: TRBJ1-1
D: -
DNA: TGTGCCAGCAATCCCCCCGGCGGGTACACTGAAGCTTTCTTT
CDR3: CASNPPGGYTEAFF

V: TRBV3-1/TRBV3-2
size: -
J: TRBJ2-3
D: TRBD2
DNA: TGTGCCAGCAGCCAAGGGGGCGGGGGGCGGACAGATACGCAGTATTTT
CDR3: CASSQGGGGRTDTQYF

V: TRBV7-9
size: -
J: TRBJ2-3
D: -
DNA: TGTGCCAGCAGTTCCGGGACACCACGCACAGATACGCAGTATTTT
CDR3: CASSSGTPRTDTQYF

V: TRBV5-1
size: -
J: TRBJ1-3
D: -
DNA: TGCGCCAGCAGCAAGACAGAATCTGGAAACACCATATATTTT
CDR3: CASSKTESGNTIYF

V: TRBV9
size: once
J: TRBJ2-1
D: -
DNA: TGTGCCAGCAGCGGCAGGGACACTAGCTCCTACAATGAGCAGTTCTTC
CDR3: CASSGRDTSSYNEQFF

V: TRBV18
size: -
J: TRBJ2-3
D: -
DNA: TGTGCCAGCTCACTAACTAGCACAGATACGCAGTATTTT
CDR3: CASSLTSTDTQYF

V: TRBV19
size: -
J: TRBJ1-1
D: -
DNA: TGTGCCAGTAGTATGCGACTTTCGGGGAACACTGAAGCTTTCTTT
CDR3: CASSMRLSGNTEAFF

V: TRBV28
size: -
J: TRBJ2-1
D: TRBD1
DNA: TGTGCCAGCAGTTTAGAGAGAGGGGACAGGAAGCAGTTCTTC
CDR3: CASSLERGDRKQFF

V: TRBV6-1
size: -
J: TRBJ1-2
D: -
DNA: TGTGCCAGCAGTGAGGCGAGGTATGGCTACACCTTC
CDR3: CASSEARYGYTF

V: TRBV9
size: -
J: TRBJ2-2
D: -
DNA: TGTGCCAGCAGCGTAGGGCAGGGCCCGAACACCGGGGAGCTGTTTTTT
CDR3: CASSVGQGPNTGELFF

V: TRBV5-1
size: -
J: TRBJ2-5
D: TRBD1
DNA: TGCGCCAGCAGCCCCGGACAGGGGCGAGAGACCCAGTACTTC
CDR3: CASSPGQGRETQYF

V: TRBV6-5
size: -
J: TRBJ1-1
D: TRBD1
DNA: TGTGCCACTGTCTGGACAGGGTTAGATTCGAAAGCTTTCTTT
CDR3: CATVWTGLDSKAFF

V: TRBV5-1
size: few
J: TRBJ1-2
D: -
DNA: TGCGCCAGCAGCTTGGACGGCTATGGCTACACCTTC
CDR3: CASSLDGYGYTF

V: TRBV7-9
size: few
J: TRBJ1-3
D: TRBD1
DNA: TGTGCCAGCAGCTTAGAGCCCTCGACAGGGTTCTCTGGAAACACCATATATTTT
CDR3: CASSLEPSTGFSGNTIYF

V: TRBV19
size: -
J: TRBJ1-1
D: -
DNA: TGTGCCAGTTCCAAGGCAGGGATGAACACTGAAGCTTTCTTT
CDR3: CASSKAGMNTEAFF

V: TRBV27
size: few
J: TRBJ1-6
D: -
DNA: TGTGCCAGCAGTCCTCAGGGTAATATGGCTTCACCCCTCCACTTT
CDR3: CASSPQGNMASPLHF